This is a list of T cell receptor beta chains from one sample in a study of blood T cell repertoires in COVID-19. Sequencing was performed with immunoSEQ multiplex PCR; in TCRdb, only in-frame clones are kept and a portion is missing. Found here are around 420,000 clones, around 90% of them singletons; the top ten hold approximately 2.1%. Sequenced input: PBMCs or T cells enriched from blood (not recorded which). The receptors stem from a woman in her thirties or forties with acute COVID-19. The conserved cysteine and the conserved F or W are not part of the CDR3 here. Each record gives: V gene, D gene, CDR3 protein. A D gene is named only where the DNA matches it firmly.

>TRBV11-3|.
ASSLAVGADYGYT
>TRBV5-1|TRBD1
ASSSGQGGTEAF
>TRBV19|TRBD1
ASSKPGQGTEAF
>TRBV5-6|.
ASSLIDRDTQY
>TRBV9|.
ASSPRGGSTEAF
>TRBV18|.
ASSRGYADPSTGELF
>TRBV4-2|.
ASSQEGLTEAF
>TRBV10-2|.
ASSPPMNTEAF
>TRBV4-1|.
ASSQVARTSGNTIY
>TRBV5-1|TRBD1
ASSSAPDRVGVEQF
>TRBV27|TRBD1
ASSHRGLRQETQY
>TRBV29-1|TRBD1
SAEDQGVNTEAF
>TRBV6-2/TRBV6-3|.
ASSRGQPEAF